This TCR beta chain was profiled in a study of shared clonotypes between healthy human individuals. The CDR3 has 14 residues. Germline V gene data show CDR1 as SGHNT and CDR2 as YYREEE (reference sequence). Trimming stripped 3 bases from V and 2 bases from J, with 10 bases between. Some clones are missing from TCRdb's copy, which holds only in-frame ones; the method was immunoSEQ multiplex PCR. The repertoire has 2 million to 2.5 million clones, 93% of them found once; the top ten carry approximately 0.36%. Points from the study as a whole: It was only blood that was sampled, and tissue repertoires likely differ. What naive subsets generally showed was a larger estimated richness than memory subsets showed.

This clone occurred once. Its antigen is not known. Material: naive CD4+ T cells from PBMCs. Subset indicated: CD45RA+ positively selected. The V and J genes are TRBV5-4 and TRBJ2-3; D not certain. This TCR was recovered from a man aged 18-30 years in good health. Some clones in this sample may be carry-over from other donors' samples. The CDR3 DNA is TGTGCCAGCAGCTCGGATCAGATCACAGATACGCAGTATTTT. This encodes CASSSDQITDTQYF.